What follows are 23 T cell receptor beta chains derived from one specimen sequenced in a study of T cells in Graves' hyperthyroidism and ophthalmopathy. Amplification yielded TCR beta CDR3 regions, with RNA transcripts as the source. The primer set for the first-round RT-PCR of the TCR CDR3 was HTBI. TCRdb independently ran MiXCR on the multiplex PCR reads; one entry per CDR3 protein. Of around 520,000 distinct CDR3 sequences listed, around a quarter are singletons. Input material: blood. The receptors shown here come from a woman aged 25 to 39 with Graves' ophthalmopathy.

This clonotype was seen many times. V is TRBV19 and J is TRBJ1-1, with TRBD1 matching over 9 bases. The germline gives CDR1 LNHDA, CDR2 SQIVND (reference sequence). The V segment lost 10 bases and the J segment 4 bases; nucleotides outside the gene matches: 13. CDR3 length: 15 residues. The CDR3 reads CATQGRTGDFTEAFF. The CDR3 bases are TGTGCCACCCAGGGACGGACAGGGGACTTCACTGAAGCTTTCTTT.

This clonotype was seen at least ten times. The V gene is TRBV19, the J gene TRBJ1-5; TRBD1 is a possible D gene (6 bases). The CDR3 contains 16 residues. Trimming left V 9 bases short and J 6 bases short, with 24 bases between. The germline CDR1 and CDR2 sequences are LNHDA and SQIVND (reference sequence). Here the CDR3 DNA reads TGTGCCAGCAGGGACACGGGGAGGGGTGGCGGTCAGCCCCAGCATTTT. Protein product: CASRDTGRGGGQPQHF.

This clonotype has just one count. This chain connects TRBV6-1 to TRBJ1-2, with D uncertain. Germline CDR1 reads MNHNS; CDR2 reads SASEGT. V was clipped by 2 bases and J by 4 bases, with 8 bases between them. This CDR3 region has 13 residues. CDR3 DNA: TGTGCCAGCAGTGAATTTGAGGCCTATGGCTACACCTTC. Protein product: CASSEFEAYGYTF.

This clonotype showed up just once. This may arise from a read error, as a much more abundant clone is one base away. It is likely a read error, because the conserved phenylalanine at the end of the CDR3 is missing. This sequence joins TRBV20-1 and TRBJ1-5; D is ambiguous. Germline V gene lookup returns CDR1 DFQATT and CDR2 SNEGSKA (reference sequence). This CDR3 contains 15 residues. V lost 6 bases and J lost 1, with 16 bases in between. CDR3 nucleotides: TGCAGTGCCCGCTTCGGGGTAGAGAGCAATCAGCCCCAGCATGTT. Its translation is CSARFGVESNQPQHV.

The chain carries TRBV5-1 and TRBJ2-7; D ambiguous. CDR1 is SGHRS, CDR2 YFSETQ, per germline. The CDR3 has 14 amino acids. V was cut by 2 bases and J by 2 bases, with 11 bases left in between. The CDR3 DNA follows: TGCGCCAGCAGCTTAGGCCTTTCCACCTACGAGCAGTACTTC. Translated: CASSLGLSTYEQYF.

This clonotype occurred many times. This chain joins TRBV10-3 and TRBJ1-2; 8 positions agree with TRBD1. The length of the CDR3 is 15 residues. In germline, CDR1 is ENHRY, CDR2 SYGVKD. J gave up 5 bases and V 5 bases, and 10 bases lay outside the gene matches. CDR3 region: CAISFSHRGDYGYTF. The CDR3 DNA reads as TGTGCCATCAGTTTCTCTCACAGGGGGGATTATGGCTACACCTTC.

This clonotype was recorded many times. The rearrangement links TRBV5-1 to TRBJ2-6; D unclear. V was cut by 1 base and J by 2 bases, with 4 bases left in between. Per germline, CDR1 SGHRS and CDR2 YFSETQ. There are 14 residues in the CDR3. CDR3 bases: TGCGCCAGCAGCTTGACAACTGGGGCCAACGTCCTGACTTTC. Amino acid sequence: CASSLTTGANVLTF. Combining the CDR3 with reference TRBV5-1 and TRBJ2-6 gives the whole variable domain KAGVTQTPRYLIKTRGQQVTLSCSPISGHRSVSWYQQTPGQGLQFLFEYFSETQRNKGNFPGRFSGRQFSNSRSEMNVSTLELGDSALYLCASSLTTGANVLTFGAGSRLTVL.

The chain employs TRBV6-1 and TRBJ2-7; D gene uncertain. The CDR3 is made up of 15 amino acids. In germline, CDR1 is MNHNS, CDR2 SASEGT. The germline V and J ends were trimmed by 0 bases and 2 bases, with 11 bases remaining between them. The DNA of the CDR3 is TGTGCCAGCAGTGAAGCCCCGGACGGAGCCTACGAGCAGTACTTC. Its translation: CASSEAPDGAYEQYF.

This clonotype was counted ten times or more. The chain couples TRBV10-3 to TRBJ1-1, with unresolved D. CDR1 is ENHRY and CDR2 is SYGVKD in the germline V gene. The CDR3 is made up of 14 amino acids. Trimming shortened V by 2 bases and J by 1 base, and 8 bases separated the two germline ends. The CDR3 loop is CAISENEENTEAFF. CDR3 sequence (DNA): TGTGCCATCAGTGAGAATGAGGAGAACACTGAAGCTTTCTTT.

V and J are TRBV27 and TRBJ2-7; no definite D call. Germline V gives CDR1 MNHEY, CDR2 SMNVEV (reference sequence). CDR3 size: 14 residues. The V gene lost 5 bases and the J gene lost 7 bases, with 18 bases spanning the gap. For the CDR3, the DNA is TGTGCCAGCAGTCCATACCCGGAAAGGTGGGAGCAGTACTTC. It codes for CASSPYPERWEQYF.

This rearrangement joins TRBV12-3 or TRBV12-4 to TRBJ1-1; D perhaps matches TRBD1 (5 bases). With 5 bases removed from V and 1 base from J, the gap between germline ends came to 14 bases. The CDR3 has 15 residues. The CDR3 protein is CASSRPLQGNTEAFF. The CDR3 nucleotides read TGTGCCAGCAGTAGGCCTCTTCAGGGGAACACTGAAGCTTTCTTT.

The chain employs TRBV12-3 or TRBV12-4 and TRBJ1-1; D ambiguous. The CDR3 totals 14 residues. V was clipped by 6 bases and J by 4 bases, with 15 bases between them. For the CDR3, the DNA is TGTGCCAGCAGGAACCGGGTCCAGAGCACTGAAGCTTTCTTT. This gives the protein CASRNRVQSTEAFF.

The chain recombines TRBV7-9 with TRBJ1-1; D is uncertain. Trimming shortened V by 4 bases and J by 5 bases, and 11 bases separated the two germline ends. Germline CDR1 and CDR2: SEHNR and FQNEAQ (reference sequence). This CDR3 region has 13 residues. The CDR3 protein is CASSSTASTEAFF. The CDR3 DNA reads TGTGCCAGCAGCTCCACAGCTTCTACTGAAGCTTTCTTT. Full variable domain (rest looked up from reference TRBV7-9 and TRBJ1-1): DTGVSQNPRHKITKRGQNVTFRCDPISEHNRLYWYRQTLGQGPEFLTYFQNEAQLEKSRLLSDRFSAERPKGSFSTLEIQRTEQGDSAMYLCASSSTASTEAFFGQGTRLTVV.

This clonotype has ten or more counts. The rearrangement links TRBV29-1 to TRBJ1-2, with TRBD1 as a possible D gene (5 bases). The germline gives CDR1 SQVTM, CDR2 ANQGSEA. The CDR3 sequence is 13 residues long. Trimming removed 4 bases from V and 3 bases from J, with 12 bases in between. In DNA, the CDR3 is TGCAGCGTTGCCACAGGAGGGGACTATGGCTACACCTTC. This sequence encodes CSVATGGDYGYTF.

The table lists this clonotype with a few counts. This chain links TRBV30 with TRBJ1-1, with D unclear. Germline assignment: CDR1 GTSNPN and CDR2 SVGIG (reference sequence). The V gene lost 3 bases and the J gene lost 1 base, with 12 bases spanning the gap. The CDR3 has 14 residues. CDR3 loop: CAWSDRASNTEAFF. Written as DNA, the CDR3 is TGTGCCTGGAGCGATCGGGCGTCGAACACTGAAGCTTTCTTT.

This clonotype occurred many times. The rearrangement uses TRBV7-3 and TRBJ2-7; TRBD1 matches at 9 bases. Germline V gene sequence: CDR1 SGHTA, CDR2 FQGTGA. Trimming at V came to 5 bases and at J to 3 bases, leaving 8 bases not matched to a gene. The CDR3 contains 15 residues. The CDR3 spells CASSIAGTGSYEQYF. CDR3 coding DNA: TGTGCCAGCAGCATAGCCGGGACAGGGAGCTACGAGCAGTACTTC.

This clonotype was counted between two and nine times. The gene calls are TRBV6-1 and TRBJ2-7, with D uncertain. Trimming stripped 5 bases from V and 3 bases from J, with 14 bases between. CDR1 is MNHNS, CDR2 SASEGT, per germline. The CDR3 extends over 14 amino acids. CDR3 sequence reads: CASSTSDTRYEQYF. In nucleotides, the CDR3 is TGTGCCAGCAGTACATCAGACACCCGCTACGAGCAGTACTTC.

This clonotype occurred many times. This chain links TRBV5-1 with TRBJ1-2; no clear D. CDR1 is SGHRS and CDR2 is YFSETQ in the germline V gene. There are 14 residues in the CDR3. V shed 4 bases and J shed 0 bases, with 10 bases lying between them. The CDR3 reads CASSPDTPNYGYTF. CDR3 bases: TGCGCCAGCAGCCCTGACACTCCTAACTATGGCTACACCTTC.

This clonotype came up many times. The chain is built from TRBV6-1 and TRBJ2-5; possibly TRBD1 for D (8 bases). The CDR3 extends over 15 amino acids. The germline CDR1 and CDR2 sequences are MNHNS and SASEGT. Trimming cost V 6 bases and J 5 bases, with 19 bases left between them. CDR3 nucleotides: TGTGCCAGCAGGACCACAGGGGGGGTCGGGGAGACCCAGTACTTC. This translates into CASRTTGGVGETQYF.

This clonotype came up many times. The V gene is TRBV20-1, the J gene TRBJ2-7; perhaps TRBD2 as D (5 bases). V was pared by 0 bases and J by 3 bases, with 9 bases between. Per the germline V gene, CDR1 is DFQATT and CDR2 is SNEGSKA (reference sequence). This CDR3 has 13 amino acids. CDR3 loop: CSARDTGIYEQYF. CDR3 in DNA: TGCAGTGCTAGAGATACGGGGATCTACGAGCAGTACTTC.

This clonotype has a count of ten or more. The chain employs TRBV6-1 and TRBJ2-7; no firm D call. The V end lost 8 bases, the J end lost 2 bases, and 7 bases lay between the germline ends. The CDR3 sequence is 11 residues long. Germline V gives CDR1 MNHNS, CDR2 SASEGT. CDR3 DNA sequence: TGTGCCAGCGGTGGAACCTACGAGCAGTACTTC. It yields the protein CASGGTYEQYF.

This clonotype was picked up many times. The chain employs TRBV12-3 or TRBV12-4 and TRBJ1-6; D remains unclear. The CDR3 loop spans 12 amino acids. The germline V and J ends were trimmed by 1 base and 7 bases, with 2 bases remaining between them. The CDR3: CASSLENSPLHF. As DNA, the CDR3 is TGTGCCAGCAGTTTAGAGAATTCACCCCTCCACTTT.

About this clonotype: The germline gene is not matched at one end of the junction; a read error may be the cause. The chain uses TRBV28 and TRBJ1-5; D gene ambiguous. The CDR3 contains 13 residues. Looked up from germline, CDR1 is MDHEN and CDR2 is SYDVKM. The CDR3 DNA reads as TGTACCAGCAGTCCGCCTCCCCCCGGGCCCCAGCATTTT. Protein product: CTSSPPPPGPQHF. The complete variable domain, with remaining parts taken from reference TRBV28 and TRBJ1-5, reads DVKVTQSSRYLVKRTGEKVFLECVQDMDHENMFWYRQDPGLGLRLIYFSYDVKMKEKGDIPEGYSVSREKKERFSLILESASTNQTSMYLCTSSPPPPGPQHFGDGTRLSIL.